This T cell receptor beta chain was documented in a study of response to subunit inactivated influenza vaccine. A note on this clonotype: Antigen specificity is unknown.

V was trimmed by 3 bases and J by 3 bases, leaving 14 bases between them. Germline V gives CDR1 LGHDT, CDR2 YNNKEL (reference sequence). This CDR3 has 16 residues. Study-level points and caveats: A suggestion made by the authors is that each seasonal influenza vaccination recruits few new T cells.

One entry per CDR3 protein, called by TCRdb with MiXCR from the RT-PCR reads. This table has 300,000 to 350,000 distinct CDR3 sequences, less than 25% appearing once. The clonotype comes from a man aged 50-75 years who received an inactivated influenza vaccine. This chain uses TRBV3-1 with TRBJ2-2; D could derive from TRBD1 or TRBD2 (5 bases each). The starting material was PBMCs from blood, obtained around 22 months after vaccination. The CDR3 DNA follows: TGTGCCAGCAGCCATGCCCGGGACCGCTACACCGGGGAGCTGTTTTTT. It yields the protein CASSHARDRYTGELFF.